This is a list of T cell receptor beta chains from one sample in a study of CD8 T cells in Susac syndrome. Each CDR3 protein is one row after TCRdb ran MiXCR on the immunoSEQ multiplex PCR reads. The sample contains approximately 210,000 distinct CDR3 sequences, approximately 95% of which appear only once. The sample taken for sequencing was CD4+ T cells from PBMCs. The origin of the receptors is a human donor with multiple sclerosis. CDR3s include the opening cysteine and the closing phenylalanine or tryptophan. D genes are given only for firm matches. The size entry is marked missing in some rows and otherwise reads once, few, many or a size class.

size: NA; V: TRBV30; J: TRBJ2-7; D: TRBD1; DNA: TGTGCCTGGAGCTTGGGACAGGGCGCACCCTACGAGCAGTACTTC; CDR3: CAWSLGQGAPYEQYF
size: NA; V: TRBV20-1; J: TRBJ2-1; D: NA; DNA: TGCAGTGCAAGCGGGTGGTCCTCCTACAATGAGCAGTTCTTC; CDR3: CSASGWSSYNEQFF
size: NA; V: TRBV28; J: TRBJ2-6; D: NA; DNA: TGTGCCAGCCGCGCGGGCGGCCCCAGCTCTGGGGCCAACGTCCTGACTTTC; CDR3: CASRAGGPSSGANVLTF
size: NA; V: TRBV3-1; J: TRBJ2-7; D: NA; DNA: TGTGCCAGCAGCTATGGGACTGCTGCCGGCTACGAGCAGTACTTC; CDR3: CASSYGTAAGYEQYF
size: NA; V: TRBV12-3/TRBV12-4; J: TRBJ2-2; D: NA; DNA: TGTGCCAGCAGTTTAGTAGGGAACGCGAACACCGGGGAGCTGTTTTTT; CDR3: CASSLVGNANTGELFF
size: few; V: TRBV12-3/TRBV12-4; J: TRBJ1-1; D: TRBD1; DNA: TGTGCCAGCAGTCGACAGGGTGGGAACACTGAAGCTTTCTTT; CDR3: CASSRQGGNTEAFF
size: once; V: TRBV7-7; J: TRBJ2-3; D: TRBD1; DNA: TGTGCCAGCAGTTTCTCCGGGACAGCCACAGATACGCAGTATTTT; CDR3: CASSFSGTATDTQYF
size: NA; V: TRBV20-1; J: TRBJ2-7; D: TRBD1; DNA: TGCAGTGCTAGCGGGACAGGGGGACGAGACTACGAGCAGTACTTC; CDR3: CSASGTGGRDYEQYF
size: NA; V: TRBV29-1; J: TRBJ1-2; D: NA; DNA: TGCAGCGTTCATTTAATCGGCTATGGCTACACCTTC; CDR3: CSVHLIGYGYTF
size: NA; V: TRBV12-3/TRBV12-4; J: TRBJ2-2; D: NA; DNA: TGTGCCAGCAGTCTTTCAGGGGCGTCCGGGGAGCTGTTTTTT; CDR3: CASSLSGASGELFF
size: NA; V: TRBV27; J: TRBJ2-2; D: TRBD2; DNA: TGTGCCAGCATCCCGACTAGCGGTGACACCGGGGAGCTGTTTTTT; CDR3: CASIPTSGDTGELFF
size: NA; V: TRBV12-3/TRBV12-4; J: TRBJ2-2; D: TRBD1; DNA: TGTGCCAGCAGTCCAGGGACAGGGGGCACCGGGGAGCTGTTTTTT; CDR3: CASSPGTGGTGELFF
size: NA; V: TRBV20-1; J: TRBJ2-3; D: TRBD2; DNA: TGCAGCGCTCCTAGCGGGGGGGCGACAGATACGCAGTATTTT; CDR3: CSAPSGGATDTQYF
size: NA; V: TRBV29-1; J: TRBJ1-2; D: TRBD1; DNA: TGCAGCGAAGGGACAGCTAGCTATGGCTACACCTTC; CDR3: CSEGTASYGYTF
size: few; V: TRBV14; J: TRBJ2-1; D: NA; DNA: TGTGCCAGCAGTCTCCTAGCGACCTCCTACAATGAGCAGTTCTTC; CDR3: CASSLLATSYNEQFF
size: NA; V: TRBV9; J: TRBJ1-2; D: NA; DNA: TGTGCCAGCAGCGAGGACAACGGTGGTGGCTACACCTTC; CDR3: CASSEDNGGGYTF
size: once; V: TRBV25-1; J: TRBJ1-1; D: TRBD1; DNA: TGTGCCAGCAACGGTCAGGGGGACACTGAAGCTTTCTTT; CDR3: CASNGQGDTEAFF
size: once; V: TRBV3-1; J: TRBJ1-2; D: TRBD1; DNA: TGTGCCAGCAGCCAGATCGGGACAGGGGGAGGCTACACCTTC; CDR3: CASSQIGTGGGYTF
size: NA; V: TRBV7-6; J: TRBJ1-5; D: NA; DNA: TGTGCCAGCAGCGTATCCGGGACAAAAAATCAGCCCCAGCATTTT; CDR3: CASSVSGTKNQPQHF
size: NA; V: TRBV20-1; J: TRBJ2-3; D: TRBD1; DNA: TGCAGTGCTCTTGGGGACAGGGGCTTCAATACGCAGTATTTT; CDR3: CSALGDRGFNTQYF
size: NA; V: TRBV19; J: TRBJ2-1; D: TRBD2; DNA: TGTGCCAGTAGTATTTCGACTAGCGGGAGGGCCCTAAGCTCCTACAATGAGCAGTTCTTC; CDR3: CASSISTSGRALSSYNEQFF
size: NA; V: TRBV29-1; J: TRBJ2-4; D: NA; DNA: TGCAGCGTTGAAGCGAATTGGGGGTCAATAGCCAAAAACATTCAGTACTTC; CDR3: CSVEANWGSIAKNIQYF
size: NA; V: TRBV14; J: TRBJ2-1; D: TRBD2; DNA: TGTGCCAGCAGCCAAGAGACACTAGCGGGGGGCCGCAATGAGCAGTTCTTC; CDR3: CASSQETLAGGRNEQFF
size: NA; V: TRBV20-1; J: TRBJ2-3; D: TRBD1; DNA: TGCAGTGCTGGGGACAGGGGATCAGATACGCAGTATTTT; CDR3: CSAGDRGSDTQYF
size: NA; V: TRBV5-4; J: TRBJ2-2; D: TRBD2; DNA: TGTGCCAGCAGGTCGGGACTAGGCGGTAACACCGGGGAGCTGTTTTTT; CDR3: CASRSGLGGNTGELFF
size: NA; V: TRBV3-1; J: TRBJ1-2; D: NA; DNA: TGTGCCAGCAGCCAAGATTCAGGGCTCGGTGGCTACACCTTC; CDR3: CASSQDSGLGGYTF
size: NA; V: TRBV20-1; J: TRBJ2-1; D: NA; DNA: TGCAGTGCCGACTGGTACAATGAGCAGTTCTTC; CDR3: CSADWYNEQFF
size: NA; V: TRBV5-1; J: TRBJ1-1; D: NA; DNA: TGCGCCAGCAGCTTGGCCTCGGTGAGGACTGAAGCTTTCTTT; CDR3: CASSLASVRTEAFF
size: once; V: TRBV30; J: TRBJ2-7; D: TRBD2; DNA: TGTGCCTGGAGGAAACCCGGGACTAGCGGCACCTACGAGCAGTACTTC; CDR3: CAWRKPGTSGTYEQYF
size: NA; V: TRBV23-1; J: TRBJ1-6; D: NA; DNA: TGCGCCAGCAGTCAATCATCGGTAACAGACAGAGGTTCACCCCTCCACTTT; CDR3: CASSQSSVTDRGSPLHF
size: NA; V: TRBV29-1; J: TRBJ1-1; D: NA; DNA: TGCAGCGTCGAAGAGGACGCTGAAGCTTTCTTT; CDR3: CSVEEDAEAFF
size: NA; V: TRBV29-1; J: TRBJ2-1; D: NA; DNA: TGCAGCGTATTATACCCGGGACTCCCTGAGCAGTTCTTC; CDR3: CSVLYPGLPEQFF
size: NA; V: TRBV4-1; J: TRBJ2-7; D: NA; DNA: TGCGCCAGCAGCCAAGAACCGAACTACGAGCAGTACTTC; CDR3: CASSQEPNYEQYF
size: NA; V: TRBV20-1; J: TRBJ1-2; D: NA; DNA: TGCAGTGCAGGGGGGGTTTATGGCTACACCTTC; CDR3: CSAGGVYGYTF
size: NA; V: TRBV6-5; J: TRBJ2-7; D: NA; DNA: TGTGCCACCGGACAGTACGAGCAGTACTTC; CDR3: CATGQYEQYF
size: NA; V: TRBV27; J: TRBJ2-3; D: NA; DNA: TGTGCCAGCAGTTACCGATCAGATACGCAGTATTTT; CDR3: CASSYRSDTQYF
size: few; V: TRBV7-2; J: TRBJ2-1; D: NA; DNA: TGTGCCAGCAGCCCCTACAATGAGCAGTTCTTC; CDR3: CASSPYNEQFF
size: NA; V: TRBV4-2; J: TRBJ2-7; D: NA; DNA: TGTGCCAGCAGCCAAGATCTTGAGTCCTTAGGCCAGTACTTC; CDR3: CASSQDLESLGQYF
size: NA; V: TRBV6-5; J: TRBJ1-2; D: NA; DNA: TGTGCCAGCAGTTACTTGGGGGGTCATGGCTACACCTTC; CDR3: CASSYLGGHGYTF
size: NA; V: TRBV6-5; J: TRBJ1-2; D: NA; DNA: TGTGCCAGCAGTTACCCAGGCGGCTACACCTTC; CDR3: CASSYPGGYTF
size: few; V: TRBV6-2/TRBV6-3; J: TRBJ2-2; D: NA; DNA: TGTGCCAGCAAAGGGCAGAACACCGGGGAGCTGTTTTTT; CDR3: CASKGQNTGELFF
size: NA; V: TRBV28; J: TRBJ2-1; D: NA; DNA: TGTGCCAGCAGTCGAGAGCTAGTCCCGTTCTTC; CDR3: CASSRELVPFF
size: NA; V: TRBV6-5; J: TRBJ1-5; D: TRBD1; DNA: TGTGCCAGCAGTTACAGCCGGGACAGGGCCGGGCAGCCCCAGCATTTT; CDR3: CASSYSRDRAGQPQHF
size: NA; V: TRBV28; J: TRBJ2-1; D: TRBD2; DNA: TGTGCCAGCAGTAGATCCGGGACTAGCGGGTCGGATGAGCAGTTCTTC; CDR3: CASSRSGTSGSDEQFF
size: NA; V: TRBV29-1; J: TRBJ2-7; D: TRBD2; DNA: TGCCCTAACGGTATATGGACTAGCGGGGAGCAGTACTTC; CDR3: CPNGIWTSGEQYF
size: NA; V: TRBV12-3/TRBV12-4; J: TRBJ2-1; D: TRBD1; DNA: TGTGCCAGCAGTTTTGCCCCGGGACAGTCCCCGGGCGGAGAATCGAATGAGCAGTTCTTC; CDR3: CASSFAPGQSPGGESNEQFF
size: NA; V: TRBV11-2; J: TRBJ2-2; D: TRBD2; DNA: TGTGCCAGCAGGCCCACTAGCGGGAGTGGGACCGGGGAGCTGTTTTTT; CDR3: CASRPTSGSGTGELFF
size: NA; V: TRBV20-1; J: TRBJ2-6; D: TRBD1; DNA: TGCAGTGCTAGAGGGGACAGAAAATCTGGGGCCAACGTCCTGACTTTC; CDR3: CSARGDRKSGANVLTF